This TCR beta chain was profiled in a study of blood T cell repertoires in COVID-19. Study in general: T cells, B-cell-depleted T cells, or PBMCs supplied cDNA or gDNA.

Original methodology: From reference gene primer amplification, estimates of nucleated cell counts were derived. Some clones are missing from TCRdb's copy, which holds only in-frame ones; the method was immunoSEQ multiplex PCR. D and trimming come from the DNA, and the V and J calls and clone size come from that table. The sample lists 50,000 to 70,000 clones, around 80% occurring once. This clonotype originated in a woman aged 55-70 years with acute or convalescent COVID-19. Sequencing used peripheral blood.

In DNA form, the CDR3 reads TGTGCCAGCAGCCGGACAGTCTACGAGCAGTACTTC. Amino acid sequence: CASSRTVYEQYF. J is TRBJ2-7 and V is TRBV5-6; the D gene is possibly TRBD1 (6 bases). Looked up from germline, CDR1 is SGHDT and CDR2 is YYEEEE. V was pared by 4 bases and J by 3 bases, with 8 bases between. The CDR3 contains 12 residues. Full variable domain (remainder filled in from reference TRBV5-6 and TRBJ2-7): DAGVTQSPTHLIKTRGQQVTLRCSPKSGHDTVSWYQQALGQGPQFIFQYYEEEERQRGNFPDRFSGHQFPNYSSELNVNALLLGDSALYLCASSRTVYEQYFGPGTRLTVT.